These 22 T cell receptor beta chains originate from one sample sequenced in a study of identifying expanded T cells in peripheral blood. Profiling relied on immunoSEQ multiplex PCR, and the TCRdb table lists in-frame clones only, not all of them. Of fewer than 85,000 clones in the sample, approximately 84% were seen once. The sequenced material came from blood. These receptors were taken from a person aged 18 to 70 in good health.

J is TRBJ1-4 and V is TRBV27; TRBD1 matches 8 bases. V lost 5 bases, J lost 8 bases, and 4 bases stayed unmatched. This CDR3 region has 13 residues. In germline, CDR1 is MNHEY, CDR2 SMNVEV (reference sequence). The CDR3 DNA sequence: TGTGCCAGCAGTCAATGGGACAGGGAAAAACTGTTTTTT. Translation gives CASSQWDREKLFF.

CDR3 in amino acids: CASSLDSHGGNEQFF. DNA of the CDR3: TGTGCCAGCAGCTTAGACTCCCACGGGGGCAATGAGCAGTTCTTC. V gene TRBV7-8 combines with J gene TRBJ2-1; D possibly corresponds to TRBD2 (6 bases). Deletions cut 1 base from V and 6 bases from J, with 13 bases between. In germline, CDR1 is SGHVS, CDR2 FQNEAQ. The CDR3 consists of 15 residues.

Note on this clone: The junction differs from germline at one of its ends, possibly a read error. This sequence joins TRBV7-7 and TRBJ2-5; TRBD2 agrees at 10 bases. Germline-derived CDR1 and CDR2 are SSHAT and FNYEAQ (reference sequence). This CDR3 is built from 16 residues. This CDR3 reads CASSLVASGRTETQYF. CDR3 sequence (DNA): TGTGCTAGCAGCTTAGTTGCTAGCGGGAGAACGGAGACCCAGTACTTC.

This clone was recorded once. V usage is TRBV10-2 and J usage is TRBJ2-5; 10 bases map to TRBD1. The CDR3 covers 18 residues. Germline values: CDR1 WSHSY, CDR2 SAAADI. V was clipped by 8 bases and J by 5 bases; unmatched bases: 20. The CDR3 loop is CASAGTGDRIGVWETQYF. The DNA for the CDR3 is TGCGCCAGCGCCGGGACAGGGGATAGAATCGGAGTGTGGGAGACCCAGTACTTC.

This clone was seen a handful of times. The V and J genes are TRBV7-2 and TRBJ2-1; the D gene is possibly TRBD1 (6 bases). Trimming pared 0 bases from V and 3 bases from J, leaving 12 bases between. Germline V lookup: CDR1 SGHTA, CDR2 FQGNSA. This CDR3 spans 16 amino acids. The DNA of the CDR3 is TGTGCCAGCAGCTTAGCCCAGGGGAGTCACTACAATGAGCAGTTCTTC. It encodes CASSLAQGSHYNEQFF.

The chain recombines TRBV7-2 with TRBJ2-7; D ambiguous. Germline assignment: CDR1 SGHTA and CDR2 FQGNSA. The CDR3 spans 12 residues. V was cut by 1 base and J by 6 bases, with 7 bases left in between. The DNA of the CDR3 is TGTGCCAGCAGCTTAGACCATTTCGAGCAGTACTTC. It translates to CASSLDHFEQYF.

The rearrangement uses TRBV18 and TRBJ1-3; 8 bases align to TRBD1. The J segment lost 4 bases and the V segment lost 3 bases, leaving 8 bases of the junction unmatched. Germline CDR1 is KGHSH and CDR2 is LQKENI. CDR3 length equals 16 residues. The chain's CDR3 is CASSPRGQVEGNTIYF. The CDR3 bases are TGTGCCAGCTCACCCCGGGGACAGGTGGAAGGAAACACCATATATTTT.

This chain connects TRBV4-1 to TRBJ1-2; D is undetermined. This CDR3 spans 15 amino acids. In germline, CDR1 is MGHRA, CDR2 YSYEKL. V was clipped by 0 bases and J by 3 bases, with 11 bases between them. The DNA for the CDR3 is TGCGCCAGCAGCCAAGATCCTCCAGGCCACTATGGCTACACCTTC. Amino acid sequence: CASSQDPPGHYGYTF.

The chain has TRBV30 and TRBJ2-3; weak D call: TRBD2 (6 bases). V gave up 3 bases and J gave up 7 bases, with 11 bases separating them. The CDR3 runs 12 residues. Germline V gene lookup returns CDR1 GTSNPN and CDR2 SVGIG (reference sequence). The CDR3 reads CAWRYGGNTQYF. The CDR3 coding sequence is TGTGCCTGGAGATATGGGGGGAATACGCAGTATTTT.

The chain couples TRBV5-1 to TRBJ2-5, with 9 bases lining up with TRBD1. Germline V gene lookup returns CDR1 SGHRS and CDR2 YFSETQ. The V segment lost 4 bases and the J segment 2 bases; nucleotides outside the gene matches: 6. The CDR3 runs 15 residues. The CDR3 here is CASSNGQGRQETQYF. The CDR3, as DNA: TGCGCCAGCAGCAACGGACAGGGGCGGCAAGAGACCCAGTACTTC.

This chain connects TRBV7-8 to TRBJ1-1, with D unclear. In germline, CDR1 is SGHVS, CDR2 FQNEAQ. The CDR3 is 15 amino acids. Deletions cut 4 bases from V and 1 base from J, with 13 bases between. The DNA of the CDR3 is TGTGCCAGCAGCTCGGGAGTCCGGGGGAACACTGAAGCTTTCTTT. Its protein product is CASSSGVRGNTEAFF.

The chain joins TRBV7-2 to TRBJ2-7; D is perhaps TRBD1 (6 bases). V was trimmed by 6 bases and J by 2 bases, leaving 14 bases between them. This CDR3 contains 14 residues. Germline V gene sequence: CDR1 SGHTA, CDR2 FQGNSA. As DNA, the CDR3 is TGTGCCAGCAGGGGGGCAGGGTTCACCTACGAGCAGTACTTC. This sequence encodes CASRGAGFTYEQYF. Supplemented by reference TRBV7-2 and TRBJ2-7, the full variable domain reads GAGVSQSPSNKVTEKGKDVELRCDPISGHTALYWYRQSLGQGLEFLIYFQGNSAPDKSGLPSDRFSAERTGGSVSTLTIQRTQQEDSAVYLCASRGAGFTYEQYFGPGTRLTVT.

The chain's CDR3 is CASSLQGAGTEAFF. CDR3 sequence (DNA): TGCGCCAGCAGCTTGCAGGGGGCGGGCACTGAAGCTTTCTTT. This chain joins TRBV5-1 and TRBJ1-1; the match to TRBD1 covers 8 bases. The CDR3 is 14 residues long. CDR1 SGHRS and CDR2 YFSETQ come from the germline V gene. Trimming cost V 1 base and J 4 bases; bases outside gene matches: 3.

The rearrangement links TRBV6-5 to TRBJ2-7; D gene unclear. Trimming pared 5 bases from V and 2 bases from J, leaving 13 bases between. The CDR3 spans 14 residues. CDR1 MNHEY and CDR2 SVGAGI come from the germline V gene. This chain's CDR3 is CASSATGPTYEQYF. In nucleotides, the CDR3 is TGTGCCAGCAGTGCAACTGGCCCCACCTACGAGCAGTACTTC.

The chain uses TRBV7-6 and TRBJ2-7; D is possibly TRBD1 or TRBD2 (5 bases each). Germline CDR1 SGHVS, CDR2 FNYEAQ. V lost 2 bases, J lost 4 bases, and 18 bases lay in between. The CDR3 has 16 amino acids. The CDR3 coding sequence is TGTGCCAGCAGCTTACCAGCGAAGGGACCACCGTACGAGCAGTACTTC. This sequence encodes CASSLPAKGPPYEQYF.

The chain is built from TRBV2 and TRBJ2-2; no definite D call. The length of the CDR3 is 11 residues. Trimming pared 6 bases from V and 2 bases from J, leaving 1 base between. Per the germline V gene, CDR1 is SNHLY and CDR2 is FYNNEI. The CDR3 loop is CASRNTGELFF. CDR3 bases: TGTGCCAGCAGAAACACCGGGGAGCTGTTTTTT.

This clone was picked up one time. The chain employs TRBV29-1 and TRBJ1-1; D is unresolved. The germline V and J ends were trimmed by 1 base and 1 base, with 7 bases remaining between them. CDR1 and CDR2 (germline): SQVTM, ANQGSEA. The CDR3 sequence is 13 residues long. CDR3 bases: TGCAGCGTTGAAGCCCAGCGGAACACTGAAGCTTTCTTT. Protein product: CSVEAQRNTEAFF.

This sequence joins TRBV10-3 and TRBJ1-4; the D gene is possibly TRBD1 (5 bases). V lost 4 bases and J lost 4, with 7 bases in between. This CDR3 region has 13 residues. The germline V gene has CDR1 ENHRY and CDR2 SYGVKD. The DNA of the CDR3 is TGTGCCATCAGTGGCCAGGGTAATGAAAAACTGTTTTTT. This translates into CAISGQGNEKLFF.

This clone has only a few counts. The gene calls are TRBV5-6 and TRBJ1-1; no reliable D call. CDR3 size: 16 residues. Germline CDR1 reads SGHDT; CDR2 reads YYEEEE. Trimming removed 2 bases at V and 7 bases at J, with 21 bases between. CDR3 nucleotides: TGTGCCAGCAGCTTAGGCCGAAACTCCGGCTTTGGTGAAGCTTTCTTT. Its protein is CASSLGRNSGFGEAFF.

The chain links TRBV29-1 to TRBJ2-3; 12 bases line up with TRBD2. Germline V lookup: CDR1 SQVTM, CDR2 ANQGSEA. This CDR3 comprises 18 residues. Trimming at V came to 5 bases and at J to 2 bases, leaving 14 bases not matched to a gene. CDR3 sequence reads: CSVRRLAGGPTPTDTQYF. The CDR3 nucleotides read TGCAGCGTTAGGAGGCTAGCGGGAGGGCCTACCCCCACAGATACGCAGTATTTT.

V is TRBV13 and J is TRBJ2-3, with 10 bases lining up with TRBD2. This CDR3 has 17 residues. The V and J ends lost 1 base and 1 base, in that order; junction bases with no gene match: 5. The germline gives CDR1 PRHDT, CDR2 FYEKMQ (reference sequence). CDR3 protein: CASSLVVGTSGTDTQYF. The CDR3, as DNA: TGTGCCAGCAGCTTAGTAGTGGGGACTAGCGGCACAGATACGCAGTATTTT.

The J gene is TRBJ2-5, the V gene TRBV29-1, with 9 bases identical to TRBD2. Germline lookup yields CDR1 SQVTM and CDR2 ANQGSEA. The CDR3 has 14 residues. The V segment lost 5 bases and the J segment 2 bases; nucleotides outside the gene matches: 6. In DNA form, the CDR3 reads TGCAGCGTTCTTTCTAGCGGGAAGCAAGAGACCCAGTACTTC. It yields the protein CSVLSSGKQETQYF.